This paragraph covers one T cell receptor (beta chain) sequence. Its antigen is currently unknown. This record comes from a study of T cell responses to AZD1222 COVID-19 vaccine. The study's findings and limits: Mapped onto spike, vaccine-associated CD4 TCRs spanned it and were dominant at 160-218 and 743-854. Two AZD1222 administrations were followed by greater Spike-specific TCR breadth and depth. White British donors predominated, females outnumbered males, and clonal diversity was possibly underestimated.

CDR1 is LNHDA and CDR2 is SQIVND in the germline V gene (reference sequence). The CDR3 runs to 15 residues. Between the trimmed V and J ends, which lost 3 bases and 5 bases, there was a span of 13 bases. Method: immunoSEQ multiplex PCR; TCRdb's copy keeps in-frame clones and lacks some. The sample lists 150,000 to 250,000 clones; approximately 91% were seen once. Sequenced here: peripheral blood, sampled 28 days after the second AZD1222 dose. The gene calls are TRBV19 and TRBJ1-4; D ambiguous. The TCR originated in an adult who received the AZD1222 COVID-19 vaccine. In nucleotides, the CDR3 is TGTGCCAGTAGTATCACGACCTACGGGAATGAAAAACTGTTTTTT. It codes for CASSITTYGNEKLFF.